This TCR beta chain was documented in a study of T cells in localized non-small cell lung cancer. This clone was detected a few times. This CDR3 region has 13 residues. V was pared by 5 bases and J by 2 bases, with 9 bases between. Per the germline V gene, CDR1 is MNHGY and CDR2 is SAAAGT. Here immunoSEQ multiplex PCR was the method, and the copy in TCRdb shows in-frame clones only, minus some. The sample carries roughly 4,700 clones, 25% to 40% recorded once. The chain has TRBV6-8 and TRBJ1-2; D is unclear. Sequencing was performed on lung tumor tissue, taken before any cancer treatment. This TCR derives from a woman aged 35 to 70 with stage II squamous cell lung carcinoma. CDR3 sequence: CASSAGANYGYTF. The DNA for the CDR3 is TGTGCCAGCAGTGCGGGAGCAAACTATGGCTACACCTTC.